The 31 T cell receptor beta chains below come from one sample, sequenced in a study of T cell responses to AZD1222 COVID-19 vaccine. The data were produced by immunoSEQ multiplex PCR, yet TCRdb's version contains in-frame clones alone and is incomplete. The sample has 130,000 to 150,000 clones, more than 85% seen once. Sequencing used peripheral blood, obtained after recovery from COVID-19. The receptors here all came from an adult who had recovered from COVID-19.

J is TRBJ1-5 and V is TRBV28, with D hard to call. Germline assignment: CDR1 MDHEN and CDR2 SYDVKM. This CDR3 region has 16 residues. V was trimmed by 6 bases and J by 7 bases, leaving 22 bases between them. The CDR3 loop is CASSRRGRGRGQPQHF. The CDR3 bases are TGTGCCAGCAGCCGCCGAGGGCGGGGAAGAGGGCAGCCCCAGCATTTT.

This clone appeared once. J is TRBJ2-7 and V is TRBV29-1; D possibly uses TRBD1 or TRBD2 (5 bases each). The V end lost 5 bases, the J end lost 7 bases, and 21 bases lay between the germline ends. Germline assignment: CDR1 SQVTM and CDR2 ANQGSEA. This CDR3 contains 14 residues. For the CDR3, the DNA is TGCAGCGTTACCCAGGACAACCCCGAGGGGGAGCAGTACTTC. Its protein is CSVTQDNPEGEQYF.

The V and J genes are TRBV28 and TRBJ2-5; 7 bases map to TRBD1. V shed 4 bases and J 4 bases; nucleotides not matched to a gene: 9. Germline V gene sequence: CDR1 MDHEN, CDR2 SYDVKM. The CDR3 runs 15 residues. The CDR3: CASSSRQGWGETQYF. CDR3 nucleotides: TGTGCCAGCAGTTCCCGACAGGGCTGGGGAGAGACCCAGTACTTC.

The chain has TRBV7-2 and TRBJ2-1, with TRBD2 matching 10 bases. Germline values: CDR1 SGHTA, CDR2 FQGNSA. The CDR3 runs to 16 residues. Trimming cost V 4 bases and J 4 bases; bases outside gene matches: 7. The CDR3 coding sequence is TGTGCCAGCAGCTCGTCCGGGACTAGCGCTTACAATGAGCAGTTCTTC. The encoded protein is CASSSSGTSAYNEQFF.

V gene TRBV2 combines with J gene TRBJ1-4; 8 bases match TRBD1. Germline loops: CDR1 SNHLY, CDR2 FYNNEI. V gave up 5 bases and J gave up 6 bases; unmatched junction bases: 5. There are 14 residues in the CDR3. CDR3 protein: CASSPGGAYEKLFF. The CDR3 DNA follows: TGTGCCAGCAGTCCAGGGGGCGCTTATGAAAAACTGTTTTTT.

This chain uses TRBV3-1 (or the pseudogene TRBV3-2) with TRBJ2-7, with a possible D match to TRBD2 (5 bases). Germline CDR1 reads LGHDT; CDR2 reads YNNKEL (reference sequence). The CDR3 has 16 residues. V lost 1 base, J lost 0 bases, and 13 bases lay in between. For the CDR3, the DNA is TGTGCCAGCAGCCAAGGTCCGGGGAAGAGCTCCTACGAGCAGTACTTC. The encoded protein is CASSQGPGKSSYEQYF.

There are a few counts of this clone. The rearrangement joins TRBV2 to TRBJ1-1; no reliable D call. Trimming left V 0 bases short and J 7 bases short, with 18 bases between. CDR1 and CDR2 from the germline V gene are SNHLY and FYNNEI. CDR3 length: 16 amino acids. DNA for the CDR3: TGTGCCAGCAGTGAAGCGCTTCACTACAGCCCGATTGAAGCTTTCTTT. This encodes CASSEALHYSPIEAFF.

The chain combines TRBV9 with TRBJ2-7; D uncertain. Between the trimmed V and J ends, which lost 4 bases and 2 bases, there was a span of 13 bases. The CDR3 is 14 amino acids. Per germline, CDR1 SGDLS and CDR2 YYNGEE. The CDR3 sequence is CASSRGRQTYEQYF. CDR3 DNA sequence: TGTGCCAGCAGCCGCGGACGCCAGACCTACGAGCAGTACTTC. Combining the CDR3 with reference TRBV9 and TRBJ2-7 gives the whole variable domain DSGVTQTPKHLITATGQRVTLRCSPRSGDLSVYWYQQSLDQGLQFLIQYYNGEERAKGNILERFSAQQFPDLHSELNLSSLELGDSALYFCASSRGRQTYEQYFGPGTRLTVT.

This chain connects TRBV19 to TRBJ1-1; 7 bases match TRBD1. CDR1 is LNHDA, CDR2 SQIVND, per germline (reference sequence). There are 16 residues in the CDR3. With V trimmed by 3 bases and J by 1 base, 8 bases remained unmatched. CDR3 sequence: CASSMRGPSGNTEAFF. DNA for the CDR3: TGTGCCAGTAGTATGAGGGGGCCGTCGGGGAACACTGAAGCTTTCTTT.

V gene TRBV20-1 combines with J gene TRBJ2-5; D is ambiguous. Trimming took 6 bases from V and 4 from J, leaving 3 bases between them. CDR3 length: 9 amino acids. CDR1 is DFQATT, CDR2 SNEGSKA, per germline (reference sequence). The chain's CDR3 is CSALETQYF. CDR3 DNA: TGCAGTGCCTTAGAGACCCAGTACTTC.

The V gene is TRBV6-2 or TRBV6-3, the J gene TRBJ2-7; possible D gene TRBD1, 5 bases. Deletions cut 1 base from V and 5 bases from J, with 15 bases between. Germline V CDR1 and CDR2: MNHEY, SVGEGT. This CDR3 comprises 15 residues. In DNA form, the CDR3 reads TGTGCCAGCAGTTACTGGGGTGAGACAGACGACGAGCAGTACTTC. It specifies CASSYWGETDDEQYF.

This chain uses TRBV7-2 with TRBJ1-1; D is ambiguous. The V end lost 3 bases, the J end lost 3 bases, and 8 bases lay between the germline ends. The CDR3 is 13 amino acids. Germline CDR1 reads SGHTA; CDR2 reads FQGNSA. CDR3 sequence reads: CASSFFLDTEAFF. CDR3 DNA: TGTGCCAGCAGCTTTTTCTTGGACACTGAAGCTTTCTTT. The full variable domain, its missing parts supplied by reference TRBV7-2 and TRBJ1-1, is GAGVSQSPSNKVTEKGKDVELRCDPISGHTALYWYRQSLGQGLEFLIYFQGNSAPDKSGLPSDRFSAERTGGSVSTLTIQRTQQEDSAVYLCASSFFLDTEAFFGQGTRLTVV.

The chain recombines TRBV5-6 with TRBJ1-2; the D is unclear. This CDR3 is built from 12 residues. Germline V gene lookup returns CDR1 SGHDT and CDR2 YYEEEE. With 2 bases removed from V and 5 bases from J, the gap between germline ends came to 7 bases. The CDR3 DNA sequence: TGTGCCAGCAGCTTCGCGGAGTATGGCTACACCTTC. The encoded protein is CASSFAEYGYTF.

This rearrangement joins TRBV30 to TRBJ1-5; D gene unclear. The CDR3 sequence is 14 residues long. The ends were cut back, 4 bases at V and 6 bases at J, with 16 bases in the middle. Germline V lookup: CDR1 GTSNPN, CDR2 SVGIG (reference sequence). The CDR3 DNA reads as TGTGCCTGGATCGGTGGGCGGCCCGGTCAGCCCCAGCATTTT. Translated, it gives CAWIGGRPGQPQHF.

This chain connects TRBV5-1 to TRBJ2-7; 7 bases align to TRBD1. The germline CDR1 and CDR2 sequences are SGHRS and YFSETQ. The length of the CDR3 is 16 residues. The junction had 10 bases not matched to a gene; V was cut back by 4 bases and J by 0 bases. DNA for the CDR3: TGCGCCAGCAGCCAAGGGCACAGGGGCCGCTCCTACGAGCAGTACTTC. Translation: CASSQGHRGRSYEQYF.

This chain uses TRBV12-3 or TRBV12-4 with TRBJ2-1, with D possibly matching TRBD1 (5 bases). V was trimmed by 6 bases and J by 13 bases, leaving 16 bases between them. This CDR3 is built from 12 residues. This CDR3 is CASSPLGRSQFF. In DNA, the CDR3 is TGTGCCAGCAGCCCCTTGGGGCGTAGCCAGTTCTTC.

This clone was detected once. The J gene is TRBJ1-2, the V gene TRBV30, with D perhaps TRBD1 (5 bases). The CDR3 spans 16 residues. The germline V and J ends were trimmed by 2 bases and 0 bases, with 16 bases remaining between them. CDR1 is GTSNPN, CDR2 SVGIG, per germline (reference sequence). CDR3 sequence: CAWSRGGAPSNYGYTF. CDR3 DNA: TGTGCCTGGAGTCGAGGAGGGGCCCCTTCTAACTATGGCTACACCTTC.

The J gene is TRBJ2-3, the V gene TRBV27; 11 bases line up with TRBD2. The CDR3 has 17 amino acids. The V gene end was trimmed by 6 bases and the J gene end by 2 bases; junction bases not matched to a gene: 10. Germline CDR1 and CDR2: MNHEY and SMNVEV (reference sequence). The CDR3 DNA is TGTGCCAGCAGGGGACTAGCGGCCAATTTGTACACAGATACGCAGTATTTT. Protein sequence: CASRGLAANLYTDTQYF.

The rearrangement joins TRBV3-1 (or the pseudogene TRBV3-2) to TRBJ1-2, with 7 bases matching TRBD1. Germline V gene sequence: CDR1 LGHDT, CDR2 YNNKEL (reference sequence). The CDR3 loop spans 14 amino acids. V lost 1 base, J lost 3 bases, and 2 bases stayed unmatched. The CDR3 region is CASSQVGTDYGYTF. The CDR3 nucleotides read TGTGCCAGCAGCCAAGTTGGGACAGACTATGGCTACACCTTC.

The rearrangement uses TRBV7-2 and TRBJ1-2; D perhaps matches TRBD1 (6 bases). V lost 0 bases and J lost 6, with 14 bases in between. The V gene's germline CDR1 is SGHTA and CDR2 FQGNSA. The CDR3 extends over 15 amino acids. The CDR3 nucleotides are TGTGCCAGCAGCTTAGCGCCGGGGGCGGGGGATGGCTACACCTTC. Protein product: CASSLAPGAGDGYTF. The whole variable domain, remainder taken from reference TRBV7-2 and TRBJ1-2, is GAGVSQSPSNKVTEKGKDVELRCDPISGHTALYWYRQSLGQGLEFLIYFQGNSAPDKSGLPSDRFSAERTGGSVSTLTIQRTQQEDSAVYLCASSLAPGAGDGYTFGSGTRLTVV.

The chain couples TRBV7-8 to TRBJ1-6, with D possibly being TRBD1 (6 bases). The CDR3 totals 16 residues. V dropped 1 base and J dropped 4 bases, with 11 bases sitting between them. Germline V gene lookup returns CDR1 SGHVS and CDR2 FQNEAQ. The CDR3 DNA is TGTGCCAGCAGCTTAGGAGGGACACCATATAATTCACCCCTCCACTTT. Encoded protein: CASSLGGTPYNSPLHF.

The CDR3 loop reads CASSVRSGQGTDTQYF. The CDR3 DNA sequence: TGTGCCAGCAGCGTACGGTCGGGACAGGGAACAGATACGCAGTATTTT. The V call is TRBV9, the J call TRBJ2-3; the match to TRBD1 covers 9 bases. The trim removed 1 base at V and 3 bases at J, leaving 6 bases unmatched. Germline CDR1 and CDR2: SGDLS and YYNGEE. The CDR3 has 16 residues. The full variable domain, completed using reference TRBV9 and TRBJ2-3, is DSGVTQTPKHLITATGQRVTLRCSPRSGDLSVYWYQQSLDQGLQFLIQYYNGEERAKGNILERFSAQQFPDLHSELNLSSLELGDSALYFCASSVRSGQGTDTQYFGPGTRLTVL.

CDR3 residues: CASSSDRGYGYTF. CDR3 in DNA: TGTGCCAGCAGCTCGGACAGGGGGTATGGCTACACCTTC. V is TRBV11-2 and J is TRBJ1-2, with 10 bases fitting TRBD1. The germline gives CDR1 SGHAT, CDR2 FQNNGV. This CDR3 is built from 13 residues. J gave up 5 bases and V 4 bases, and 1 base lay outside the gene matches.

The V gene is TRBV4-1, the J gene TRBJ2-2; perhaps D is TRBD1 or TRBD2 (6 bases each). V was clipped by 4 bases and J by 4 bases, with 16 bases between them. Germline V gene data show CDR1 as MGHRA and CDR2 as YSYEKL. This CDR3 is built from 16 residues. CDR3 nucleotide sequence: TGCGCCAGCAGCCGAAAATCGGGGGCGGGCACCGGGGAGCTGTTTTTT. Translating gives CASSRKSGAGTGELFF.

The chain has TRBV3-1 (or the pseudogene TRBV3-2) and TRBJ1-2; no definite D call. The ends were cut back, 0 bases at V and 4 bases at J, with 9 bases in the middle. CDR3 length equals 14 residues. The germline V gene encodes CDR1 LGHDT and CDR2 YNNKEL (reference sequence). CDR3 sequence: CASSQDGQIYGYTF. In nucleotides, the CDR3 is TGTGCCAGCAGCCAAGATGGCCAGATCTATGGCTACACCTTC.

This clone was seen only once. For the CDR3, the DNA is TGTGCCAGCAGTTACGTGACTAGCGGAACTCCCTACGAGCAGTACTTC. This encodes CASSYVTSGTPYEQYF. The chain uses TRBV6-5 and TRBJ2-7, with 9 bases fitting TRBD2. Germline-derived CDR1 and CDR2 are MNHEY and SVGAGI. The V gene end was trimmed by 2 bases and the J gene end by 2 bases; junction bases not matched to a gene: 7. The CDR3 is made up of 16 amino acids.

The CDR3 is CASSLRRINTEAFF. CDR3 bases: TGCGCCAGCAGCTTGAGACGGATCAACACTGAAGCTTTCTTT. V is TRBV5-1 and J is TRBJ1-1; D gene uncertain. The CDR3 sequence is 14 residues long. Trimming pared 1 base from V and 2 bases from J, leaving 9 bases between. Germline V CDR1 and CDR2: SGHRS, YFSETQ.

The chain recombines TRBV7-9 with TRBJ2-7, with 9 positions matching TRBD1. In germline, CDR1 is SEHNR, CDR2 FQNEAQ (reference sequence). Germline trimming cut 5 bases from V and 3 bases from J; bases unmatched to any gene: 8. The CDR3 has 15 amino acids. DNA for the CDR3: TGTGCCAGCAGCCCTGGGACAGGGTTGGGCTACGAGCAGTACTTC. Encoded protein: CASSPGTGLGYEQYF.

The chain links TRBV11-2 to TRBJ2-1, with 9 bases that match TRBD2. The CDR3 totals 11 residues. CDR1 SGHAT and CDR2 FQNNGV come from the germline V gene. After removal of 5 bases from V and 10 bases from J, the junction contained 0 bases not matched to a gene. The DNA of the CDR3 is TGTGCCAGCAGCCTAGCGGGGGAGCAGTTCTTC. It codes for CASSLAGEQFF.

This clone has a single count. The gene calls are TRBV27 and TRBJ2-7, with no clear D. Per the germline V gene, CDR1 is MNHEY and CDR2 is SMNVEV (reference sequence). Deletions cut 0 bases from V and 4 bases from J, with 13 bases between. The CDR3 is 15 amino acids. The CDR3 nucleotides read TGTGCCAGCAGTTTATCAGGGTCTTCTCGATACGAGCAGTACTTC. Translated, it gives CASSLSGSSRYEQYF.

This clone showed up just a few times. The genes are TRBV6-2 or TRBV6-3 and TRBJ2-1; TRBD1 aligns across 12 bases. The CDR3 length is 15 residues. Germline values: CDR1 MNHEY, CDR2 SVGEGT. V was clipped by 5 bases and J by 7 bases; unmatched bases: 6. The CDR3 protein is CASSTGQGARNEQFF. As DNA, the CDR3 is TGTGCCAGCAGTACGGGACAGGGGGCTAGGAATGAGCAGTTCTTC.